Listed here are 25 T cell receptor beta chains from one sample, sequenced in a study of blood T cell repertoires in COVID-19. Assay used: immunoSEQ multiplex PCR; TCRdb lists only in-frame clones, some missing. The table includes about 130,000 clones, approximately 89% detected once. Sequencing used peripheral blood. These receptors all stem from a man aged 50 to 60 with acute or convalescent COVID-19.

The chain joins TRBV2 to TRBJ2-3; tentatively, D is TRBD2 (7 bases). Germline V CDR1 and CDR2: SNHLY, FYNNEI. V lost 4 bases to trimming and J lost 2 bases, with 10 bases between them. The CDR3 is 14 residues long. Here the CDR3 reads CASSAAGATDTQYF. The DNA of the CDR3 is TGTGCCAGCAGTGCTGCGGGGGCCACAGATACGCAGTATTTT.

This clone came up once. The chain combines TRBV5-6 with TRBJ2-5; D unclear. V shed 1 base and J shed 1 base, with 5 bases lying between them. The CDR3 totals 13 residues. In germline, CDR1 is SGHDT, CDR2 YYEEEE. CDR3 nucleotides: TGTGCCAGCAGCTTGACAGCCCAAGAGACCCAGTACTTC. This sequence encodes CASSLTAQETQYF.

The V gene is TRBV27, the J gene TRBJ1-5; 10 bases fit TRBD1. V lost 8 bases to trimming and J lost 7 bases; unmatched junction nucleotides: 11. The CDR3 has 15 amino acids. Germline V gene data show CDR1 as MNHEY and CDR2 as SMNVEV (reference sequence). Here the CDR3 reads CASCPGTGAFQPQHF. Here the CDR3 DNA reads TGTGCCAGCTGTCCCGGGACAGGGGCCTTCCAGCCCCAGCATTTT.

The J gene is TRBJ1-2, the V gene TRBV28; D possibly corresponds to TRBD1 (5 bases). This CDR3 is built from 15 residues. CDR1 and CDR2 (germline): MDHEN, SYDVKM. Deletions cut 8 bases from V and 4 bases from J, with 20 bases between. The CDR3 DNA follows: TGTGCCAGCGGAATAGGGGCAGGGCGACCCTATGGCTACACCTTC. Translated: CASGIGAGRPYGYTF.

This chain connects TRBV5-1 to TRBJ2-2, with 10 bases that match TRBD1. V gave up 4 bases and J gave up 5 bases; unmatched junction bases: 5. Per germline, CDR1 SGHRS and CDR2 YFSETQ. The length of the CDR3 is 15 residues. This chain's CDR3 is CASSPGQGGTGELFF. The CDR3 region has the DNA TGCGCCAGCAGCCCAGGACAGGGGGGAACCGGGGAGCTGTTTTTT. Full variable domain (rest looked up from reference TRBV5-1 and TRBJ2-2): KAGVTQTPRYLIKTRGQQVTLSCSPISGHRSVSWYQQTPGQGLQFLFEYFSETQRNKGNFPGRFSGRQFSNSRSEMNVSTLELGDSALYLCASSPGQGGTGELFFGEGSRLTVL.

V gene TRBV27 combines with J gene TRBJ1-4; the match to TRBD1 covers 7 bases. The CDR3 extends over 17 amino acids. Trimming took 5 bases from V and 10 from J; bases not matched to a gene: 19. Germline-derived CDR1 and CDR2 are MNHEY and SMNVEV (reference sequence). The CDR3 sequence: CASSPRTGVGVFGKLFF. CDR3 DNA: TGTGCCAGCAGTCCACGCACAGGGGTAGGAGTTTTCGGAAAACTGTTTTTT.

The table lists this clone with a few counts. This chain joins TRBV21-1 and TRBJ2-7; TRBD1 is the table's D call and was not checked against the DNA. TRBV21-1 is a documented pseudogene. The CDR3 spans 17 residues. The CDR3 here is CASSKEESGTVSYEQYF. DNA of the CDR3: TGTGCCAGCAGCAAAGAAGAATCCGGGACAGTATCCTACGAGCAGTACTTC.

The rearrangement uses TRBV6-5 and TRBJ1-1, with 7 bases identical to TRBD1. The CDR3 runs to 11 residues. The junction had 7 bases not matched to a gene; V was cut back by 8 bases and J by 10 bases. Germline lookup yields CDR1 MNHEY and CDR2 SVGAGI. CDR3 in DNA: TGTGCCAGCCTAAGCCGGACAGGAGCTTTCTTT. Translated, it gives CASLSRTGAFF.

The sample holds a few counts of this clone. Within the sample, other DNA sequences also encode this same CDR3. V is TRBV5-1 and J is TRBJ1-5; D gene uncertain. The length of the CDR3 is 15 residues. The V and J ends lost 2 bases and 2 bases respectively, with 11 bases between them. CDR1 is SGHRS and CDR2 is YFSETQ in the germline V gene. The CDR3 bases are TGCGCCAGCAGCTTAGAGGGCGGAGGCAATCAGCCCCAGCATTTT. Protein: CASSLEGGGNQPQHF.

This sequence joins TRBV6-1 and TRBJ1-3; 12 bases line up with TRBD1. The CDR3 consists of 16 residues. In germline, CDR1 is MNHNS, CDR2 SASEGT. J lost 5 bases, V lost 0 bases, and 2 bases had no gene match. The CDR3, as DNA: TGTGCCAGCAGTGAAGCGGGACAGGGGGCAAGAAACACCATATATTTT. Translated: CASSEAGQGARNTIYF.

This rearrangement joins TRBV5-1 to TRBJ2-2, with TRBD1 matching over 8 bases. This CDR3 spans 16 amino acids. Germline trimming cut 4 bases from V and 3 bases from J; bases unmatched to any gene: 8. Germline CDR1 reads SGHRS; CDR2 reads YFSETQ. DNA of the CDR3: TGCGCCAGCAGCCCGACAGGGGTCAGTGACACCGGGGAGCTGTTTTTT. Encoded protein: CASSPTGVSDTGELFF.

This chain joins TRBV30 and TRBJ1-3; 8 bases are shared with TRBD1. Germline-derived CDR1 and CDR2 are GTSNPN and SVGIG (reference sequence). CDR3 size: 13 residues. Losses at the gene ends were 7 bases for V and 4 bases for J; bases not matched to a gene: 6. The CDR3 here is CASLGQEGNTIYF. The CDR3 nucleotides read TGTGCCTCCTTGGGACAGGAAGGAAACACCATATATTTT.

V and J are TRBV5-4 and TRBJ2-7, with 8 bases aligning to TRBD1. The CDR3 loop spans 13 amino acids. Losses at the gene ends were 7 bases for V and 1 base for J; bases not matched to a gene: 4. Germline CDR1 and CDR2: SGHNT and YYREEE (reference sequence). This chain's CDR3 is CASGWDRSYEQYF. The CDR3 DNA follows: TGTGCCAGCGGATGGGACAGGTCCTACGAGCAGTACTTC.

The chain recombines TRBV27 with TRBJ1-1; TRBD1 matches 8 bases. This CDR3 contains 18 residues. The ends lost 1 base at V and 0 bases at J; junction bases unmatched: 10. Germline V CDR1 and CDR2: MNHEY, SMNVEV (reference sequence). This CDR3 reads CASSLYGRGRWMNTEAFF. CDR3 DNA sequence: TGTGCCAGCAGTTTATACGGCAGGGGGCGCTGGATGAACACTGAAGCTTTCTTT.

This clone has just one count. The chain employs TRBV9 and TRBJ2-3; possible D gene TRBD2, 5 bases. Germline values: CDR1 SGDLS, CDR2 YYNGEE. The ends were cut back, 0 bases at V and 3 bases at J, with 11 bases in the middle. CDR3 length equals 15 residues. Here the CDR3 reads CASSVGRTPTDTQYF. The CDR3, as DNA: TGTGCCAGCAGCGTAGGAAGGACTCCGACAGATACGCAGTATTTT.

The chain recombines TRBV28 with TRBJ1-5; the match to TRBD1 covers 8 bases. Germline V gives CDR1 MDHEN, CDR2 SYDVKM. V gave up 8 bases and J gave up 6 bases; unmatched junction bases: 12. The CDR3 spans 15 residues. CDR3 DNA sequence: TGTGCCAGCGGATTCATCGGACAGGGCGGTCAGCCCCAGCATTTT. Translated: CASGFIGQGGQPQHF.

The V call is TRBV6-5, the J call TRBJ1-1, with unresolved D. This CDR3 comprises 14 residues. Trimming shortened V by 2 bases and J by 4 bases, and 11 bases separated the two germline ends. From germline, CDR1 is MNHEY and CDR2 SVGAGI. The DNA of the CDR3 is TGTGCCAGCAGTTACGCGAGGGTGGGCACTGAAGCTTTCTTT. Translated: CASSYARVGTEAFF.

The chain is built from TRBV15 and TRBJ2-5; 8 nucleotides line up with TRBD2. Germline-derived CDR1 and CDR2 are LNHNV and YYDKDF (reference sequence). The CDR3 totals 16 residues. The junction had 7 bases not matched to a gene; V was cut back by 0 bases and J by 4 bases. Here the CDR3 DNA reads TGTGCCACCAGCAGAGAGAGAGCGGGGGTGGGAGAGACCCAGTACTTC. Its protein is CATSRERAGVGETQYF.

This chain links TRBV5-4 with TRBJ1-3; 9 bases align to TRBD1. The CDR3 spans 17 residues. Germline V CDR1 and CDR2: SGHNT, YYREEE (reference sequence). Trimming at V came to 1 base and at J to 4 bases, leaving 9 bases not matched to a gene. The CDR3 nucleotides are TGTGCCAGCAGCTTGATGGCCACAGGGGGCCTCGGAAACACCATATATTTT. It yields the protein CASSLMATGGLGNTIYF.

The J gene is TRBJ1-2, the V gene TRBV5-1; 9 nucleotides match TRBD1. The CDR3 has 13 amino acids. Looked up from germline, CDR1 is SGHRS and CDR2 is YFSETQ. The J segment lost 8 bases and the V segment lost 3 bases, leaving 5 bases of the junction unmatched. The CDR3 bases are TGCGCCAGCAGCTGGGGGACAGGGTTCGGCTACACCTTC. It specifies CASSWGTGFGYTF.

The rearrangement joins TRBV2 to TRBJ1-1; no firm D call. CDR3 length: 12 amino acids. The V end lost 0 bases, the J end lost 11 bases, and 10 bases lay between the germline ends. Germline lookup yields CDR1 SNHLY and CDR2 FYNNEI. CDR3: CASSEARAGAFF. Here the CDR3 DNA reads TGTGCCAGCAGTGAAGCCCGGGCGGGGGCTTTCTTT. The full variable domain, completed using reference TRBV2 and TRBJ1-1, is EPEVTQTPSHQVTQMGQEVILRCVPISNHLYFYWYRQILGQKVEFLVSFYNNEISEKSEIFDDQFSVERPDGSNFTLKIRSTKLEDSAMYFCASSEARAGAFFGQGTRLTVV.

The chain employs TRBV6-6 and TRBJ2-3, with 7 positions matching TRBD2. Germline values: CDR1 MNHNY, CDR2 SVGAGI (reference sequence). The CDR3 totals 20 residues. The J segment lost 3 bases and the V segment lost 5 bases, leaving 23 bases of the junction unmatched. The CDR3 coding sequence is TGTGCCAGCAGTCCCAAATATTTAAGCGAACTAGCGCGGGTTACAGATACGCAGTATTTT. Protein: CASSPKYLSELARVTDTQYF.

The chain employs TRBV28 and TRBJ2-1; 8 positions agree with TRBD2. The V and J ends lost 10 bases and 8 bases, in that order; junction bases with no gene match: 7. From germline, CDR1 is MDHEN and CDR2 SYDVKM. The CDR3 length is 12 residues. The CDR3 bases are TGTGCCAACCCAGCGGGAGACCATGAGCAGTTCTTC. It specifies CANPAGDHEQFF.

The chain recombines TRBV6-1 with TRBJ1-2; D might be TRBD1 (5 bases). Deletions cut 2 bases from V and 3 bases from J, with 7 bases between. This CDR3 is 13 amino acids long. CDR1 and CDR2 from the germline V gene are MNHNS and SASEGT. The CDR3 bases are TGTGCCAGCAGTGAAAAACAGGACTATGGCTACACCTTC. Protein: CASSEKQDYGYTF.

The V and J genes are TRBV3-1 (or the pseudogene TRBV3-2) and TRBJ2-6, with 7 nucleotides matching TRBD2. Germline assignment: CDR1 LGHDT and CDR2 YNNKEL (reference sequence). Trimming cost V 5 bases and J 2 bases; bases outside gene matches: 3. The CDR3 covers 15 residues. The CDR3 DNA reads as TGTGCCAGCAGCTCCCGGGGGGCTGGGGCCAACGTCCTGACTTTC. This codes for CASSSRGAGANVLTF.